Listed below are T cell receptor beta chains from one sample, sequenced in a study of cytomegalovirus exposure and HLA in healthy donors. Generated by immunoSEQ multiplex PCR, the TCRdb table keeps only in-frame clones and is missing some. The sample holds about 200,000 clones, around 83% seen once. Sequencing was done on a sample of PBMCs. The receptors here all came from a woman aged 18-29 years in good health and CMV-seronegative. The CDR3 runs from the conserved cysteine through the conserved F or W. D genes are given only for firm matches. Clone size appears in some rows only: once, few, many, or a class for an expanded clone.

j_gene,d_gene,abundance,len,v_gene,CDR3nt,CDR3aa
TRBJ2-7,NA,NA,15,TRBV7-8,TGTGCCAGCAGCTTAACGGGTCTAGCGAGGTACGAGCAGTACTTC,CASSLTGLARYEQYF
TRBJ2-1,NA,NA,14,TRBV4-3,TGCGCCAGCAGCCAGGGCAGGCTTGAGAATGAGCAGTTCTTC,CASSQGRLENEQFF
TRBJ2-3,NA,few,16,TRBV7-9,TGTGCCAGCAGCTTATATGGCGGGCGGGACACAGATACGCAGTATTTT,CASSLYGGRDTDTQYF
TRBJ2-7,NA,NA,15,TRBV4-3,TGCGCCAGCAGCCAAGAGAGAGGGCGGGACTACGAGCAGTACTTC,CASSQERGRDYEQYF
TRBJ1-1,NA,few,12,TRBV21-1,TGTGCCAGCCCCCTAAGGAGGCCTGAAGCTTTCTTT,CASPLRRPEAFF
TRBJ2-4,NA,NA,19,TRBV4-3,TGCGCCAGCAGCCAAGAAAGGCTCCGGACGGGAGCCCCCAAAAACATTCAGTACTTC,CASSQERLRTGAPKNIQYF
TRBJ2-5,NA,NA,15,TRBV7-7,TGTGCCAGCAGCTTAGCGTCGGTAGGAGAAGAGACCCAGTACTTC,CASSLASVGEETQYF
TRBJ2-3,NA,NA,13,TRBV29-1,TGCAGCGTTGACTGGGTCCGGGCAGATACGCAGTATTTT,CSVDWVRADTQYF
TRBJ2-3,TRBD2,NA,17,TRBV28,TGTGCCAGCAGCGGGGGGAGTGGGAGCGGGAGAGGAGATACGCAGTATTTT,CASSGGSGSGRGDTQYF
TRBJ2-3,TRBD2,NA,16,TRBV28,TGTGCCAGCAGTCCCAGAGAGGGGAGGGGTGGGGGTACGCAGTATTTT,CASSPREGRGGGTQYF
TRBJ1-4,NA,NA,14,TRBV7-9,TGTGCCAGCAGCTTATTCTCCCAGAATGAAAAACTGTTTTTT,CASSLFSQNEKLFF
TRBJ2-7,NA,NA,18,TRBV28,TGTGCCAGCAGTCCCTTGTCCCTACTTACAGCCGGATCCTACGAGCAGTACTTC,CASSPLSLLTAGSYEQYF
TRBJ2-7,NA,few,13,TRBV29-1,TGCAGCGTTCGGACCCAGGGGAGCTACGAGCAGTACTTC,CSVRTQGSYEQYF
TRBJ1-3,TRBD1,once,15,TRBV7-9,TGTGCCAGCAGCTTCCACAGGGGTAACTCTAACACCATATATTTT,CASSFHRGNSNTIYF
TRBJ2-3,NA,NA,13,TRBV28,TGTGCCAGCAGTTTCCGCTCGCTACGTACGCAGTATTTT,CASSFRSLRTQYF
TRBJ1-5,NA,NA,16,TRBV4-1,TGCGCCAGCAGCCCAGAAGACGGCAGGGTCAATCAGCCCCAGCATTTT,CASSPEDGRVNQPQHF
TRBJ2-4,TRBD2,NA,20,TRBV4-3,TGCGCCAGCAGCCAAGGATTAAGTAGCGGGAGGAATCTAGCCAAAAACATTCAGTACTTC,CASSQGLSSGRNLAKNIQYF
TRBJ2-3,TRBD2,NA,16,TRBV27,TGTGCCAGCAGTATCATCCTAGCGGGTCCGGGGGATACGCAGTATTTT,CASSIILAGPGDTQYF
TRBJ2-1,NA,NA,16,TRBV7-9,TGTGCCAGCACCCCGCGGGTCTTCGCCGGGGACAATGAGCAGTTCTTC,CASTPRVFAGDNEQFF
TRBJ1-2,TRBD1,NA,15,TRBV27,TGTGCCAGCAGTTCCCCCACACAGGGGGTGTATGGCTACACCTTC,CASSSPTQGVYGYTF
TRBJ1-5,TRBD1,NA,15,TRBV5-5,TGTGCCAGCAGCCCGGAGGGGGCGGCGTATCAGCCCCAGCATTTT,CASSPEGAAYQPQHF
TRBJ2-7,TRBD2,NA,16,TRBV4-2,TGTGCCAGCAGCCAAGGGGCGGGGGGAAATGCCTACGAGCAGTACTTC,CASSQGAGGNAYEQYF
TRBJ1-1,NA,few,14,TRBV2,TGTGCCAGCAGTGGGTCGGGGGGCAAGACCCCAGCTTTCTTT,CASSGSGGKTPAFF